This record covers a single T cell receptor (beta chain). These data come from a study of cytomegalovirus exposure and HLA in healthy donors. PCR used 60 Vbeta primers and 13 Jbeta primers. Assay used: immunoSEQ multiplex PCR; TCRdb lists only in-frame clones, some missing. Counted here are under 150,000 clones, approximately 80% occurring once; the ten biggest clones make up 2% to 3%. The CDR3 spans 12 residues. From germline, CDR1 is MNHEY and CDR2 SMNVEV (reference sequence). V lost 2 bases and J lost 9, with 8 bases in between. Sequencing was carried out using PBMCs. This chain links TRBV27 with TRBJ2-1; possibly TRBD1 for D (6 bases). This receptor was obtained from a male donor in good health and CMV-seronegative. The CDR3 nucleotides are TGTGCCAGCAGTTTAATAGGGGGTGAGCAGTTCTTC. Translating gives CASSLIGGEQFF.